These T cell receptor beta chains were read from a single sample in a study of blood T cell repertoires in COVID-19. TCRdb keeps only in-frame clones here, not all; method: immunoSEQ multiplex PCR. The sample includes 350,000 to 550,000 clones, roughly 87% of them seen just once. Sequencing used PBMCs or T cells enriched from blood (not recorded which). These receptors were obtained from a woman under 30 with acute COVID-19. CDR3s include the opening cysteine and the closing phenylalanine or tryptophan. A D gene is named only where the DNA matches it firmly. Clone sizes are given selectively: once, few, many, or a class where the clone is expanded.

v_call	d_call	j_call	cdr3_length	clone_size	cdr3_aa	cdr3_nt
TRBV30	.	TRBJ1-4	15	.	CAWSPDWQENEKLFF	TGTGCCTGGAGTCCCGATTGGCAGGAAAATGAAAAACTGTTTTTT
TRBV29-1	TRBD1	TRBJ2-2	15	.	CSVAGTGGRTGELFF	TGCAGCGTCGCCGGGACAGGGGGGCGGACCGGGGAGCTGTTTTTT
TRBV5-6	TRBD2	TRBJ2-7	14	.	CASSFSGGAYEQYF	TGTGCCAGCAGCTTTTCCGGGGGGGCCTACGAGCAGTACTTC
TRBV12-3/TRBV12-4	.	TRBJ1-2	13	.	CASSLGQTYGYTF	TGTGCCAGCAGCTTGGGACAAACCTATGGCTACACCTTC
TRBV4-2	TRBD1	TRBJ2-4	12	.	CASSQTGGTWSF	TGTGCCAGCAGCCAAACAGGGGGCACATGGAGCTTC
TRBV7-6	TRBD1	TRBJ1-2	15	.	CASSLGAGGVSGYTF	TGTGCCAGCAGCTTAGGGGCAGGGGGAGTATCGGGCTACACCTTC
TRBV20-1	TRBD2	TRBJ2-3	16	.	CSASGLAGGSTDTQYF	TGCAGTGCTAGTGGATTAGCGGGGGGAAGCACAGATACGCAGTATTTT
TRBV6-5	.	TRBJ1-2	11	.	CASSSGDGYTF	TGTGCCAGCAGTTCGGGGGATGGCTACACCTTC
TRBV7-6	TRBD1	TRBJ1-1	15	.	CASSLAGQGGTEAFF	TGTGCCAGCAGCTTAGCGGGACAGGGTGGGACTGAAGCTTTCTTT
TRBV2	.	TRBJ1-2	15	.	CASSPQVEGAGGYTF	TGTGCCAGCAGCCCCCAAGTGGAGGGCGCGGGGGGCTACACCTTC
TRBV27	TRBD2	TRBJ2-2	13	once	CASSHGGVRELFF	TGTGCCAGCAGTCATGGGGGGGTCCGGGAGCTGTTTTTT
TRBV5-3	.	TRBJ2-7	15	.	CATPGVSPSIHEQYF	TGTGCCACCCCTGGTGTGAGTCCCTCGATCCACGAGCAGTACTTC
TRBV28	TRBD2	TRBJ2-7	15	once	CASSGPREGPYEQYF	TGTGCCAGCAGCGGCCCGCGGGAGGGCCCCTACGAGCAGTACTTC
TRBV6-5	.	TRBJ1-1	14	once	CASSPVAQNTEAFF	TGTGCCAGCAGTCCAGTGGCCCAGAACACTGAAGCTTTCTTT
TRBV7-9	.	TRBJ2-2	19	few	CASSFVVSGGVFSTGELFF	TGTGCCAGCAGCTTCGTAGTTTCGGGGGGCGTATTTTCCACCGGGGAGCTGTTTTTT
TRBV10-3	TRBD1	TRBJ1-1	12	once	CATAGGLTEAFF	TGTGCCACTGCAGGGGGCCTGACTGAAGCTTTCTTT
TRBV2	.	TRBJ1-1	13	.	CASRGQMDNEAFF	TGTGCCAGCAGGGGCCAAATGGATAATGAAGCTTTCTTT
TRBV6-2/TRBV6-3	.	TRBJ2-7	15	.	CASSYVGSSSYEQYF	TGTGCCAGCAGTTACGTCGGGTCGAGCTCCTACGAGCAGTACTTC
TRBV5-4	TRBD1	TRBJ1-3	17	few	CASSLKSQGAQGNTIYF	TGTGCCAGCAGCTTGAAATCCCAGGGGGCGCAGGGAAACACCATATATTTT
TRBV7-9	TRBD1	TRBJ2-7	16	few	CASSARQGAHIYEQYF	TGTGCCAGCAGCGCAAGACAGGGGGCGCATATATACGAGCAGTACTTC
TRBV10-2	.	TRBJ2-1	16	.	CASRMPEVYSYNEQFF	TGCGCCAGCAGGATGCCAGAGGTCTACTCCTACAATGAGCAGTTCTTC
TRBV5-1	TRBD1	TRBJ1-2	16	.	CASSASFRTGTYGYTF	TGCGCCAGCAGCGCTAGTTTTAGGACAGGGACTTATGGCTACACCTTC
TRBV28	.	TRBJ2-5	16	once	CASSFWAGDPQETQYF	TGTGCCAGCAGTTTTTGGGCAGGGGACCCTCAAGAGACCCAGTACTTC
TRBV19	.	TRBJ1-1	12	.	CASSPQGGEAFF	TGTGCCAGTAGTCCCCAGGGAGGTGAAGCTTTCTTT
TRBV2	.	TRBJ1-2	13	once	CASSQLPGFGYTF	TGTGCCAGCAGCCAACTCCCAGGGTTTGGCTACACCTTC
TRBV5-4	.	TRBJ1-6	14	.	CASRSSARGSPLHF	TGTGCCAGCAGGTCGTCCGCAAGAGGGTCACCCCTCCACTTT
TRBV6-5	.	TRBJ2-1	13	.	CASTTDSYNEQFF	TGTGCCAGCACTACTGACAGTTACAATGAGCAGTTCTTC
TRBV15	.	TRBJ2-1	15	.	CATSRERLVSDEQFF	TGTGCCACCAGCAGAGAACGACTAGTTTCGGATGAGCAGTTCTTC
TRBV7-2	.	TRBJ2-3	12	.	CASSYLPDTQYF	TGTGCCAGCAGCTACCTACCAGATACGCAGTATTTT
TRBV28	.	TRBJ2-3	14	once	CASSLIGSTDTQYF	TGTGCCAGCAGTTTGATCGGGAGCACAGATACGCAGTATTTT
TRBV4-1	.	TRBJ2-2	14	.	CASSRQDSTGELFF	TGCGCCAGCTCCAGACAGGACAGCACCGGGGAGCTGTTTTTT
TRBV27	TRBD2	TRBJ2-3	16	.	CASSLLGGSGTDTQYF	TGTGCCAGCAGTTTATTAGGCGGGAGTGGGACAGATACGCAGTATTTT
TRBV4-3	.	TRBJ1-5	15	.	CASSQDRVAYQPQHF	TGCGCCAGCAGCCAAGACAGGGTTGCTTATCAGCCCCAGCATTTT
TRBV3-1/TRBV3-2	TRBD1	TRBJ1-2	14	.	CASSSQTGRWGYTF	TGTGCCAGCAGCTCACAGACAGGGCGGTGGGGCTACACCTTC
TRBV9	.	TRBJ1-2	15	once	CASSVPTTGIYGYTF	TGTGCCAGCAGCGTACCTACAACCGGGATCTATGGCTACACCTTC
TRBV20-1	TRBD1	TRBJ1-1	14	.	CSASRTGGDTEAFF	TGCAGTGCTAGTCGGACAGGAGGAGACACTGAAGCTTTCTTT
TRBV5-4	TRBD2	TRBJ2-1	15	.	CASSGGREIYNEQFF	TGTGCCAGCAGCGGAGGGCGGGAGATCTACAATGAGCAGTTCTTC
TRBV7-6	TRBD2	TRBJ2-1	16	.	CASSPRKAGEYNEQFF	TGTGCCAGCAGCCCAAGGAAAGCGGGGGAGTACAATGAGCAGTTCTTC
TRBV3-1/TRBV3-2	.	TRBJ1-5	15	.	CASSQNDRPNQPQHF	TGTGCCAGCAGTCAAAACGACAGACCTAATCAGCCCCAGCATTTT
TRBV9	.	TRBJ2-5	15	.	CASSVAPTRQETQYF	TGTGCCAGCAGCGTAGCCCCGACTAGACAAGAGACCCAGTACTTC
TRBV11-2	.	TRBJ2-1	14	.	CASSLGLAYNEQFF	TGTGCCAGCAGCTTAGGACTAGCCTACAATGAGCAGTTCTTC
TRBV19	TRBD1	TRBJ1-5	14	.	CASSETGPSQPQHF	TGTGCCAGTAGTGAGACAGGGCCCAGTCAGCCCCAGCATTTT
TRBV5-1	TRBD1	TRBJ2-2	14	.	CASSVGTGAGELFF	TGCGCCAGCAGCGTCGGGACAGGGGCCGGGGAGCTGTTTTTT
TRBV15	.	TRBJ1-2	15	.	CATSVIGTSDYGYTF	TGTGCCACCAGCGTAATAGGGACATCCGACTATGGCTACACCTTC
TRBV5-1	TRBD1	TRBJ1-4	15	.	CASSYTDRGDEKLFF	TGCGCCAGCAGCTACACGGACAGGGGGGATGAAAAACTGTTTTTT
TRBV3-1/TRBV3-2	.	TRBJ1-6	16	.	CASSQVGGLRNSPLHF	TGTGCCAGCAGCCAAGTGGGGGGGTTACGCAATTCACCCCTCCACTTT
TRBV28	TRBD2	TRBJ2-3	16	.	CASSLAGGTGADTQYF	TGTGCCAGCAGTTTAGCGGGAGGGACTGGCGCAGATACGCAGTATTTT
TRBV25-1	TRBD1	TRBJ2-7	14	.	CASSDRDRVFEQYF	TGTGCCAGCAGTGACCGGGACAGGGTGTTCGAGCAGTACTTC